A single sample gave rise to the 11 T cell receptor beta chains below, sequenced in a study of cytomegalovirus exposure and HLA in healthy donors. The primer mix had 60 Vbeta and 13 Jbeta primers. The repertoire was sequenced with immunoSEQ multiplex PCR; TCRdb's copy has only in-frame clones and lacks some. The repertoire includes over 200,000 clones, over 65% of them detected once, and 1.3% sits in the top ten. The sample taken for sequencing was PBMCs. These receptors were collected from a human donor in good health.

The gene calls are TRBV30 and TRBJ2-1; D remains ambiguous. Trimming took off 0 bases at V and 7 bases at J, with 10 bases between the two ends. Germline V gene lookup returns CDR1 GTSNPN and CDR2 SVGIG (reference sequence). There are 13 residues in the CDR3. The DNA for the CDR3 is TGTGCCTGGAGTGTCGGTGATGAAAATGAGCAGTTCTTC. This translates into CAWSVGDENEQFF.

The CDR3: CASSLGTSGPNIQYF. DNA of the CDR3: TGTGCCAGCAGCTTAGGGACTAGCGGCCCCAACATTCAGTACTTC. This rearrangement joins TRBV5-4 to TRBJ2-4, with 11 bases aligning to TRBD2. With V trimmed by 2 bases and J by 7 bases, 5 bases remained unmatched. This CDR3 contains 15 residues. Germline lookup yields CDR1 SGHNT and CDR2 YYREEE (reference sequence).

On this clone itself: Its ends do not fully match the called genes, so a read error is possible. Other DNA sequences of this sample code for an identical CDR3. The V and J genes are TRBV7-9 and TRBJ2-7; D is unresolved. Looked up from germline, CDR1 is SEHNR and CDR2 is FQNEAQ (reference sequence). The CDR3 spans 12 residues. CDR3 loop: CSSSPIPYEQYF. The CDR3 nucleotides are TGTTCCAGCAGCCCTATTCCCTACGAGCAGTACTTC.

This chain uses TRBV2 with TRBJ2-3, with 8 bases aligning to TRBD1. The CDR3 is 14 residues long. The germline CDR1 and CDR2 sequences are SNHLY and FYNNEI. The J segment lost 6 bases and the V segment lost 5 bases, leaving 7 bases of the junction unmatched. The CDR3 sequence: CASSQSGQGDTQYF. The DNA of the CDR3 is TGTGCCAGCAGTCAAAGCGGACAGGGCGATACGCAGTATTTT.

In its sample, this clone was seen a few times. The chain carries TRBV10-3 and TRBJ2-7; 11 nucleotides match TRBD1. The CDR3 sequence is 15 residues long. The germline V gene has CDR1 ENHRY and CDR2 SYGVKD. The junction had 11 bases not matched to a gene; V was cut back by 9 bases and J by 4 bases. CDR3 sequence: CAIGSGQGARYEQYF. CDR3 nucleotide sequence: TGTGCCATAGGATCCGGACAGGGGGCGCGGTACGAGCAGTACTTC.

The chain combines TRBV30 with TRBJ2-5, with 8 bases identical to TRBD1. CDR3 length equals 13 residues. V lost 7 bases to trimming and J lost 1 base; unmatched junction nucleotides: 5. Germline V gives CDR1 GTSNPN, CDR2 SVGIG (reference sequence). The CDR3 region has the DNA TGTGCCTCTACCGGACAGGGCCAAGAGACCCAGTACTTC. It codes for CASTGQGQETQYF.

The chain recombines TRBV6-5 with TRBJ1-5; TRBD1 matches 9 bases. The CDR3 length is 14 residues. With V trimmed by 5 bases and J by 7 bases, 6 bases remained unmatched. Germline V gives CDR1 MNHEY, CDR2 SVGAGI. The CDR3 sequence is CASSLRDRAQPQHF. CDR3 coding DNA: TGTGCCAGCAGTCTCCGGGACAGGGCCCAGCCCCAGCATTTT.

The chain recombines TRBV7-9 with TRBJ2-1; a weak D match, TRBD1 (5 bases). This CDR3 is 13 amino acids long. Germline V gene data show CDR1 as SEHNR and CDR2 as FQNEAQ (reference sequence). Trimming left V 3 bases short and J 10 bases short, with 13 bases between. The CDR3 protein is CASSLQGRGEQFF. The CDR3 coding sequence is TGTGCCAGCAGCTTGCAGGGTCGAGGAGAGCAGTTCTTC.

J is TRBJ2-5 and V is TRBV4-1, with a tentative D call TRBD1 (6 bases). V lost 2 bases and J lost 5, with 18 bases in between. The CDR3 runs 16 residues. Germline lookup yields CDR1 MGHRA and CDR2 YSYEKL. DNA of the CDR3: TGCGCCAGCAGCCAATCTTCTACAGGGTTTCACGAGACCCAGTACTTC. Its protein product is CASSQSSTGFHETQYF.

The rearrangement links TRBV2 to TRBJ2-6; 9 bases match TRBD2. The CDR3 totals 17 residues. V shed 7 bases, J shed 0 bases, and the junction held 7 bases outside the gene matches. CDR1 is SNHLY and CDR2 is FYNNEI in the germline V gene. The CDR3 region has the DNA TGTGCCAGCATTGGCGGGAGGGGGGGCTCTGGGGCCAACGTCCTGACTTTC. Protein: CASIGGRGGSGANVLTF.

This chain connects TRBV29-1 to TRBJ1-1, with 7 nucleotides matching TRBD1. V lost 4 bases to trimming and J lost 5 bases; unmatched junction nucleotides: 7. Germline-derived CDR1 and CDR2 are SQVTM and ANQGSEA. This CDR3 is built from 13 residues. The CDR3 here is CSVALQGGTEAFF. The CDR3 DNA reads TGCAGCGTTGCTCTCCAGGGGGGTACTGAAGCTTTCTTT.